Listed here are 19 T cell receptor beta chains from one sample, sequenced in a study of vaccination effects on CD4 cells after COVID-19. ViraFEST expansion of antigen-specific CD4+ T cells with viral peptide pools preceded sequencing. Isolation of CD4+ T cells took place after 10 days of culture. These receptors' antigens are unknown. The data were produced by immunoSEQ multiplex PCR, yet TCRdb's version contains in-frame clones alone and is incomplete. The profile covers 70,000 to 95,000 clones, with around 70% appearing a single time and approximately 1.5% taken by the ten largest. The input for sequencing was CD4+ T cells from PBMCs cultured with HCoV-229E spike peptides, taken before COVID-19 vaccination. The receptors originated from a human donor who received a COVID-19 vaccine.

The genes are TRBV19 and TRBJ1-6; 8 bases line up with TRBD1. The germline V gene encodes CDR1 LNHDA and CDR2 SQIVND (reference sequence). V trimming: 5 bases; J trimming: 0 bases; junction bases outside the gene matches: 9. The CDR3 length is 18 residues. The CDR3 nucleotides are TGTGCCAGTAGTGCCGGGACAGGAAAGAGCTCCTATAATTCACCCCTCCACTTT. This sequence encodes CASSAGTGKSSYNSPLHF.

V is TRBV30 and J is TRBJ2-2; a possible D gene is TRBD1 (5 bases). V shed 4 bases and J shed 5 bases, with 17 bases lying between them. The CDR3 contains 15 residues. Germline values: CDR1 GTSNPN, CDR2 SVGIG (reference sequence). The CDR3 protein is CAWTNQVPGTGELFF. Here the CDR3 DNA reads TGTGCCTGGACCAACCAGGTCCCAGGGACCGGGGAGCTGTTTTTT.

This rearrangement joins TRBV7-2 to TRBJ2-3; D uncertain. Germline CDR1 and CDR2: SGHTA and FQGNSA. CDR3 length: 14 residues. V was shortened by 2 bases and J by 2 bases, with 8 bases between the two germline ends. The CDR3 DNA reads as TGTGCCAGCAGCTTAAGCAGGACCACAGATACGCAGTATTTT. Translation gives CASSLSRTTDTQYF.

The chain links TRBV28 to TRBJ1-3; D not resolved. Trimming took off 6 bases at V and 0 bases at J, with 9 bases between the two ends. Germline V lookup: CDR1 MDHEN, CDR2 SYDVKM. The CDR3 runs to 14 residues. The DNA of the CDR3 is TGTGCCAGCAGAGGCAGACGCTCTGGAAACACCATATATTTT. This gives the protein CASRGRRSGNTIYF.

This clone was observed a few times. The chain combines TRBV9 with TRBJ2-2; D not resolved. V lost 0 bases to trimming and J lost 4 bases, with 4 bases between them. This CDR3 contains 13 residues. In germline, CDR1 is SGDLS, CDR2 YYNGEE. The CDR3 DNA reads TGTGCCAGCAGCGTAGTAGGCACCGGGGAGCTGTTTTTT. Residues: CASSVVGTGELFF.

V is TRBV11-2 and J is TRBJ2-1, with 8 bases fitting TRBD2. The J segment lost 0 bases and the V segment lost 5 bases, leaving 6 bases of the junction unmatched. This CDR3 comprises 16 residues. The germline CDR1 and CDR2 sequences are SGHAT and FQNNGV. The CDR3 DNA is TGTGCCAGCAGCACGCCGAGCGGGGGCTCCTACAATGAGCAGTTCTTC. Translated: CASSTPSGGSYNEQFF.

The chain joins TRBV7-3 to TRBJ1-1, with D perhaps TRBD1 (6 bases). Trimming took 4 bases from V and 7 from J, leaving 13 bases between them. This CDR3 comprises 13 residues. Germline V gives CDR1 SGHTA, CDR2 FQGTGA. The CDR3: CASSSSDRNEAFF. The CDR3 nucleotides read TGTGCCAGCAGCTCATCAGACAGGAATGAAGCTTTCTTT.

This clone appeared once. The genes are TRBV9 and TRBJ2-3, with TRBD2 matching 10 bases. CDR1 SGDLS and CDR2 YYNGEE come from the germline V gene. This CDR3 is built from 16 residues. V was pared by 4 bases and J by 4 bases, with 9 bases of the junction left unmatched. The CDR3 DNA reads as TGTGCCAGCAGCTTAGGCCAGCGGGGGGGCTCAGATACGCAGTATTTT. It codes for CASSLGQRGGSDTQYF.

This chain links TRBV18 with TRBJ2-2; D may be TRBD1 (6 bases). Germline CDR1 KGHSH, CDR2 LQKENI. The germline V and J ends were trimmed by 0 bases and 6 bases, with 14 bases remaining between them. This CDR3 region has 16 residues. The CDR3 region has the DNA TGTGCCAGCTCACCACCTACAGGGATCGGTCCCGGGGAGCTGTTTTTT. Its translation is CASSPPTGIGPGELFF.

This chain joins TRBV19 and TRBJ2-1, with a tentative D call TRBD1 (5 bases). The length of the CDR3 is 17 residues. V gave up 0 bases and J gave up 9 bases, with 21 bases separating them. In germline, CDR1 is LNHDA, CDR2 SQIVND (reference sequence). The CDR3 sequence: CASSIEVAGPFKGEQFF. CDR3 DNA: TGTGCCAGTAGTATAGAGGTGGCAGGGCCATTCAAGGGTGAGCAGTTCTTC.

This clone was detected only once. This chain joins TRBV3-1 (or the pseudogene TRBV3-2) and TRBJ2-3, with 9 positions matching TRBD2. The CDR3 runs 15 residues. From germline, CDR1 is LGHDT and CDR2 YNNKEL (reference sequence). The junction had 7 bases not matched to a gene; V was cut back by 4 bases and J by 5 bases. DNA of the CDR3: TGTGCCAGCAGCCGCGGGGCACTAGCGGGAGATACGCAGTATTTT. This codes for CASSRGALAGDTQYF.

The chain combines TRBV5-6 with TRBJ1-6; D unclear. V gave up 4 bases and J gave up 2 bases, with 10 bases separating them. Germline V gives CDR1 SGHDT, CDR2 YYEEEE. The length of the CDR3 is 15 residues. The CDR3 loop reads CASSPRRAYNSPLHF. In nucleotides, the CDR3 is TGTGCCAGCAGCCCCAGGAGGGCCTATAATTCACCCCTCCACTTT.

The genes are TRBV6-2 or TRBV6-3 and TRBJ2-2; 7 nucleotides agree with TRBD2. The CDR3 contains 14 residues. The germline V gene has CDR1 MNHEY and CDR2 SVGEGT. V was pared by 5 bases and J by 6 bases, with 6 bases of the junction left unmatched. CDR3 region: CASSHRLASGELFF. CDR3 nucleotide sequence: TGTGCCAGCAGTCACCGACTAGCTTCCGGGGAGCTGTTTTTT.

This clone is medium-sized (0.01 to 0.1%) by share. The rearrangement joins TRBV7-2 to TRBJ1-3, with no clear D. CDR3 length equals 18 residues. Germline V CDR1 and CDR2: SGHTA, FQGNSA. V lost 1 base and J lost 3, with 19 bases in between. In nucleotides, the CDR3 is TGTGCCAGCAGCTTAGTTTATAGCACCTCCATGGTTGGAAACACCATATATTTT. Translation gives CASSLVYSTSMVGNTIYF.

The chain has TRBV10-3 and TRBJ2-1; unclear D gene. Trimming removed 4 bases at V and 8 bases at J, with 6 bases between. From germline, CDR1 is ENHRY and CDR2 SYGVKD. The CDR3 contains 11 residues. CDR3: CAISGGDEQFF. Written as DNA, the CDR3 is TGTGCCATCAGTGGTGGGGATGAGCAGTTCTTC.

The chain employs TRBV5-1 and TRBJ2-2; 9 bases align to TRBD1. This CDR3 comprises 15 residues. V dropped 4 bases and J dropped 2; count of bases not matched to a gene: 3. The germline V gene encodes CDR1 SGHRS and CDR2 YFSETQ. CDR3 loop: CASSVGQGNTGELFF. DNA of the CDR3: TGCGCCAGCAGCGTGGGACAGGGAAACACCGGGGAGCTGTTTTTT.

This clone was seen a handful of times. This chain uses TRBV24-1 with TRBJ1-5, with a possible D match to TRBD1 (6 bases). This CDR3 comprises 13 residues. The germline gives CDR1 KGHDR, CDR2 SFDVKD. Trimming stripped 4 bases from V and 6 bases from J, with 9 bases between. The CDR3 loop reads CATSENRAQPQHF. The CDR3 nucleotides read TGTGCCACCAGTGAGAACAGGGCTCAGCCCCAGCATTTT.

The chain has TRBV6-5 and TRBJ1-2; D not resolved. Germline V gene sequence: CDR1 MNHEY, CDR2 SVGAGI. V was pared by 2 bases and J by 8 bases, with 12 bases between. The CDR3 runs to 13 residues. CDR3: CASSYGPQRGYTF. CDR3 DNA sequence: TGTGCCAGCAGTTACGGCCCACAGCGGGGCTACACCTTC.

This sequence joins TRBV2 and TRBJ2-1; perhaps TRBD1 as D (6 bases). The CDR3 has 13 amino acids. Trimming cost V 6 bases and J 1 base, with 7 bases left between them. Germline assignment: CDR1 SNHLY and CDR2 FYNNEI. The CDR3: CASRQGSYNEQFF. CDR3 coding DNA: TGTGCCAGCAGGCAGGGGTCCTACAATGAGCAGTTCTTC. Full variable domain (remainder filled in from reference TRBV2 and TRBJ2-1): EPEVTQTPSHQVTQMGQEVILRCVPISNHLYFYWYRQILGQKVEFLVSFYNNEISEKSEIFDDQFSVERPDGSNFTLKIRSTKLEDSAMYFCASRQGSYNEQFFGPGTRLTVL.